The sequence of this T cell receptor beta chain was determined in a study of CD8+ T cells in alopecia areata. Germline CDR1 and CDR2: SGDLS and YYNGEE. V dropped 6 bases and J dropped 11 bases, with 18 bases sitting between them. CDR3 length: 13 amino acids. Regarding treatment: oral pan-JAK inhibitor, 5-10 mg twice daily. RNA was extracted and reverse transcribed into cDNA as the sequencing template. Assay: immunoSEQ multiplex PCR; the TCRdb copy retains only in-frame clones and omits some. The data contain approximately 130,000 clones, 61% of them singletons. This clonotype was sampled from a human donor with alopecia areata. This specimen consisted of CD4+ T cells sorted from blood, obtained at week 4, from a patient treated with tofacitinib. The chain joins TRBV9 to TRBJ1-5, with D perhaps matching TRBD1 (5 bases). CDR3 residues: CASNRGSGEAQHF. CDR3 nucleotides: TGTGCCAGCAATAGGGGTTCGGGGGAAGCCCAGCATTTT.